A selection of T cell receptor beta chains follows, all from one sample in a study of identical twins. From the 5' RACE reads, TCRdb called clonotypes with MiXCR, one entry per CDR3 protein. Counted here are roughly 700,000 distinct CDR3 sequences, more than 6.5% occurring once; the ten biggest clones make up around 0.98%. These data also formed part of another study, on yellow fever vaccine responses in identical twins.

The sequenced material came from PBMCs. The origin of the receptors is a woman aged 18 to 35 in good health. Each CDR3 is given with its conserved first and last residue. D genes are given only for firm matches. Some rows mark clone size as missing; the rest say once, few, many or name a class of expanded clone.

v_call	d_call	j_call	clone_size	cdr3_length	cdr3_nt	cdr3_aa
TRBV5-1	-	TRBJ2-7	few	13	TGCGCCAGCAGCTTTGCAGCAACCTACGAGCAGTACTTC	CASSFAATYEQYF
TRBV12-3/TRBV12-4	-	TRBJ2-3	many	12	TGTGCCAGCAGTTACCAGGGGGATACGCAGTATTTT	CASSYQGDTQYF
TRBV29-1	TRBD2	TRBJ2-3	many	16	TGCAGCGTTGAAGATCCCCTAGCGGGAGTGCCAGATACGCAGTATTTT	CSVEDPLAGVPDTQYF
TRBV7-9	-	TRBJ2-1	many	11	TGTGCCAGCAACGTAAATAATGAGCAGTTCTTC	CASNVNNEQFF
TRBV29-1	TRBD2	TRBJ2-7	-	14	TGCAGCGTCGGGGGACTAGAGGGCTCCTACGAGCAGTACTTC	CSVGGLEGSYEQYF
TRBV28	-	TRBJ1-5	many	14	TGTGCCAGCACCCCCGGGGTCTCCAATCAGCCCCAGCATTTT	CASTPGVSNQPQHF
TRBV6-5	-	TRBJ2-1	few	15	TGTGCCAGCAGTTACGGGGGGTCTAAGTACAATGAGCAGTTCTTC	CASSYGGSKYNEQFF
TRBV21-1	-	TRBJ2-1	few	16	TGTGCCAGCAGCAAAACTTACGGGATCCACTACAATGAGCAGTTCTTC	CASSKTYGIHYNEQFF
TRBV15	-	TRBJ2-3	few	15	TGTGCCACCCGAGCGGGACAGGAGGGCACAGATACGCAGTATTTT	CATRAGQEGTDTQYF
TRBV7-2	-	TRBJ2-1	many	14	TGTGCCAGCAGCATCCGGGACTCTTCCAATGAGCAGTTCTTC	CASSIRDSSNEQFF
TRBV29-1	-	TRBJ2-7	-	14	TGCAGCGTTAAATGGACTTCATCATCCTACGAGCAGTACTTC	CSVKWTSSSYEQYF
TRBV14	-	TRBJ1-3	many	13	TGTGCCAGCAGTCCTACAGCTGGAAACACCATATATTTT	CASSPTAGNTIYF
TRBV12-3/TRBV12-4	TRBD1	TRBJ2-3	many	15	TGTGCCAGCAAAGAGGGGGCGTCAGTCACAGATACGCAGTATTTT	CASKEGASVTDTQYF
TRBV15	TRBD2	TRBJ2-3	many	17	TGTGCCACCAGCTCCAAGCCGGGACTAGCGGGATCAGATACGCAGTATTTT	CATSSKPGLAGSDTQYF
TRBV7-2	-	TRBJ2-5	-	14	TGTGCCAGCAGGAGAGGCACCGAGGGGGAGACCCAGTACTTC	CASRRGTEGETQYF
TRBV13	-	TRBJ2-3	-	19	TGTGCCAGCAGCCACACCAGGGGCGGGGGCATACTCACTCAAGATACGCAGTATTTT	CASSHTRGGGILTQDTQYF
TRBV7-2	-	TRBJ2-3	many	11	TGTGCCAGCGGATACACAGATACGCAGTATTTT	CASGYTDTQYF
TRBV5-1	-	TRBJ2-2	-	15	TGCGCCAGCAGCTTGGCTACAACAGGGACCGGGGAGCTGTTTTTT	CASSLATTGTGELFF
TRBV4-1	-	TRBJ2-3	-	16	TGCGCCAGCAGCCAAGAGTGGGGGACCCACACAGATACGCAGTATTTT	CASSQEWGTHTDTQYF
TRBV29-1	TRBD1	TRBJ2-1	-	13	TGCAGCGTTGAAATTCTCCGGGACAGCAAGCAGTTCTTC	CSVEILRDSKQFF
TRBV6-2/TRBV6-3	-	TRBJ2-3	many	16	TGTGCCAGCAGTTACTGGGCAGGATGGGGAGGAGATACGCAGTATTTT	CASSYWAGWGGDTQYF
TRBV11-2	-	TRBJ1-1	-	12	TGTGCCAGCAGCTCCCTGGGCACTGAAGCTTTCTTT	CASSSLGTEAFF
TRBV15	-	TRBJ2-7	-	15	TGTGCCACCAGCGCCCAGACAGGTTACGCTGGCGAGCAGTACTTC	CATSAQTGYAGEQYF
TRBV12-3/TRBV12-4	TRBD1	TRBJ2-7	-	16	TGTGCCAGCAGCTCCCGGGGACAGGGTGCCCCCTACGAGCAGTACTTC	CASSSRGQGAPYEQYF
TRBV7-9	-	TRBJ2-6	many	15	TGTGCCGAAAATAGACTCTCCGGTGGGGCCAACGTCCTGACTTTC	CAENRLSGGANVLTF
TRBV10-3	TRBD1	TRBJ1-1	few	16	TGTGCCATTTTTGGGGACAGAAGGAACGGGGGCACTGAAGCTTTCTTT	CAIFGDRRNGGTEAFF
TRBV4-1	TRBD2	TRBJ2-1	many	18	TGCGCCAGCAGCCAAGAGCTCAATCTAGCGGGGGGATACAATGAGCAGTTCTTC	CASSQELNLAGGYNEQFF
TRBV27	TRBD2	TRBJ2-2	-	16	TGTGCCAGCAGTCCGCGGACTAGCGGGGGCCCCGGGGAGCTGTTTTTT	CASSPRTSGGPGELFF
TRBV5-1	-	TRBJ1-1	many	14	TGCGCCAGCAGCTTCCAGGGACCAGGAACTGAAGCTTTCTTT	CASSFQGPGTEAFF
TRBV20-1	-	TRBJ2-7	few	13	TGCAGTGCTGTAAGAGTTATAAGTTACGAGCAGTACTTC	CSAVRVISYEQYF
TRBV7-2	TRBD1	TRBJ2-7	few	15	TGTGCCAGCAGCTTCGATGGCAGGGGGCGGTACGAGCAGTACTTC	CASSFDGRGRYEQYF
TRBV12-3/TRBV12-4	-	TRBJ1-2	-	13	TGTGCCAGCAGTTTCCCCTTGTATGATGGCTACACCTTC	CASSFPLYDGYTF
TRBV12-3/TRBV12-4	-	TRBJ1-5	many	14	TGTGCCAGCAGAGCAACAGTCGGCGACCAGCCCCAGCATTTT	CASRATVGDQPQHF
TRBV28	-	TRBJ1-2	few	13	TGTGCCAGCCAGGACGGCTCTAACTATGGCTACACCTTC	CASQDGSNYGYTF
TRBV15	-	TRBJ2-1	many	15	TGTGCCACCAGCAGAGATCGTCACCCAGACAATGAGCAGTTCTTC	CATSRDRHPDNEQFF
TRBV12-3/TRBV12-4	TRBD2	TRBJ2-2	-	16	TGTGCCAGCAGTCTACCTAGCGGGGGTCTCGCCGGGGAGCTGTTTTTT	CASSLPSGGLAGELFF
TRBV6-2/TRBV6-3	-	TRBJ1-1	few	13	TGTGCCAGCAGTACGGGGGTACAGACCGAAGCTTTCTTT	CASSTGVQTEAFF
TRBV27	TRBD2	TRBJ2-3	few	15	TGTGCCAGCAGCTGGACTAGCGGGAGTTCTGATACGCAGTATTTT	CASSWTSGSSDTQYF
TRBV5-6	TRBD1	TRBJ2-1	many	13	TGTGCCAGCAGCTGGGCAATAGGGGGCGAGCAGTTCTTC	CASSWAIGGEQFF
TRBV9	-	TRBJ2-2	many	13	TGTGCCAGCAGCGGATCGGGGACCGGGGAGCTGTTTTTT	CASSGSGTGELFF
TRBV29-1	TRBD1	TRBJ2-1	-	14	TGCAGCGTGAAGGGGGACAGGGACTACAATGAGCAGTTCTTC	CSVKGDRDYNEQFF
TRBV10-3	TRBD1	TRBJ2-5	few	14	TGTGCCATTCGAGCCGGGACAGACCAAGAGACCCAGTACTTC	CAIRAGTDQETQYF
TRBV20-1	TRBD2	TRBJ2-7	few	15	TGCAGTGCTAGAGATCCGGGCGGACTAGCAGACGAGCAGTACTTC	CSARDPGGLADEQYF
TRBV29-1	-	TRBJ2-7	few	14	TGCAGCGTTGTCCAAAGGGGGACCCCGAACGAGCAGTACTTC	CSVVQRGTPNEQYF